These 30 T cell receptor beta chains were all obtained from the same sample, sequenced in a study of molecular identifiers for immune sequencing clone quantification. One entry per CDR3 protein, called by TCRdb with MiXCR from the PCR reads. The data contain approximately 590,000 distinct CDR3 sequences, roughly 23% of them singletons. Sequencing input: naive CD8+ T cells from blood, with Jurkat cell RNA spiked in. Subset here: FACS-sorted CD8+CD4-CCR7+CD45RA+ naive T cells. The origin of the receptors is a human donor in good health. Some libraries in this study had Jurkat cell RNA spiked in.

This clonotype was counted many times. One junction end does not reproduce the germline sequence, and a read error may be involved. The rearrangement joins TRBV28 to TRBJ2-4, with D possibly TRBD2 on 6 matching bases. Germline-derived CDR1 and CDR2 are MDHEN and SYDVKM. The CDR3 is made up of 12 amino acids. CDR3 amino acids: CASSPEGPAAFF. DNA for the CDR3: TGTGCCAGCAGTCCGGAGGGCCCAGCCGCTTTCTTC. Complete variable domain (other parts from reference TRBV28 and TRBJ2-4): DVKVTQSSRYLVKRTGEKVFLECVQDMDHENMFWYRQDPGLGLRLIYFSYDVKMKEKGDIPEGYSVSREKKERFSLILESASTNQTSMYLCASSPEGPAAFFGAGTRLSVL.

The sample holds many counts of this clonotype. The CDR3 bases are TGTGCCAGCAGCCCCTCGGGGGGCAACTCCGGGGAGCTGTTTTTT. Amino acid sequence: CASSPSGGNSGELFF. This chain connects TRBV7-3 to TRBJ2-2; weak D call: TRBD2 (7 bases). The V gene lost 5 bases and the J gene lost 6 bases, with 16 bases spanning the gap. The CDR3 loop spans 15 amino acids. Germline loops: CDR1 SGHTA, CDR2 FQGTGA.

This clonotype was counted many times. The chain recombines TRBV5-8 with TRBJ1-4; tentatively, D is TRBD1 (5 bases). The germline CDR1 and CDR2 sequences are SGHTS and YDEGEE. This CDR3 has 14 residues. Trimming left V 3 bases short and J 4 bases short, with 10 bases between. CDR3 in DNA: TGTGCCAGCAGCTCTGACAGCCTTAATGAAAAACTGTTTTTT. The encoded protein is CASSSDSLNEKLFF.

The CDR3 sequence: CASSEELAAGVETQYF. In DNA form, the CDR3 reads TGTGCCAGCAGTGAAGAGTTGGCAGCGGGAGTGGAGACCCAGTACTTC. The chain employs TRBV6-1 and TRBJ2-5, with 8 positions matching TRBD2. Germline V lookup: CDR1 MNHNS, CDR2 SASEGT. There are 16 residues in the CDR3. V shed 1 base and J 5 bases; nucleotides not matched to a gene: 9.

This clonotype showed up just a few times. CDR3 nucleotide sequence: TGTGCCAGCATCCCGGGGACATCGGAGGGTGAGCAGTTCTTC. Amino acids: CASIPGTSEGEQFF. The V call is TRBV13, the J call TRBJ2-1; D is perhaps TRBD1 or TRBD2 (6 bases each). Germline assignment: CDR1 PRHDT and CDR2 FYEKMQ (reference sequence). The CDR3 has 14 amino acids. V gave up 7 bases and J gave up 9 bases, with 19 bases separating them.

This clonotype has a single count. This chain connects TRBV12-5 to TRBJ2-7; 11 bases are a match to TRBD1. This CDR3 has 16 residues. J gave up 8 bases and V 1 base, and 10 bases lay outside the gene matches. Germline V gives CDR1 LGHNT, CDR2 FRNRAP. The DNA for the CDR3 is TGTGCTAGTGGTTTGGCGGGACAGGGGGAGACCTCTAAGCAGTACTTC. Its protein product is CASGLAGQGETSKQYF. The complete variable domain, with remaining parts taken from reference TRBV12-5 and TRBJ2-7, reads DARVTQTPRHKVTEMGQEVTMRCQPILGHNTVFWYRQTMMQGLELLAYFRNRAPLDDSGMPKDRFSAEMPDATLATLKIQPSEPRDSAVYFCASGLAGQGETSKQYFGPGTRLTVT.

The rearrangement links TRBV20-1 to TRBJ2-1, with a weak D call TRBD1 (5 bases). Trimming took 2 bases from V and 0 from J, leaving 14 bases between them. This CDR3 has 16 residues. Germline V gene lookup returns CDR1 DFQATT and CDR2 SNEGSKA (reference sequence). CDR3 in DNA: TGCAGTGCTAGACCGACAGAACCGAGCTCCTACAATGAGCAGTTCTTC. The encoded protein is CSARPTEPSSYNEQFF.

Worth noting for this clonotype: Given a much more abundant clone one base away, this may be a read error. The gene calls are TRBV6-6 and TRBJ1-1; D unresolved. The CDR3 covers 14 residues. Looked up from germline, CDR1 is MNHNY and CDR2 is SVGAGI (reference sequence). V was pared by 2 bases and J by 7 bases, with 14 bases between. This chain's CDR3 is CASSYHLGRDEAFF. Written as DNA, the CDR3 is TGTGCCAGCAGTTACCACTTAGGACGGGATGAAGCTTTCTTT.

This clonotype came up a few times. The chain is built from TRBV24-1 and TRBJ2-6; 8 bases agree with TRBD1. Germline V gene sequence: CDR1 KGHDR, CDR2 SFDVKD. Germline trimming cut 3 bases from V and 3 bases from J; bases unmatched to any gene: 6. CDR3 size: 17 residues. The CDR3 reads CATSDASGGFGANVLTF. The CDR3 DNA reads TGTGCCACCAGTGATGCCTCAGGGGGCTTTGGGGCCAACGTCCTGACTTTC.

This clonotype showed up many times. The chain employs TRBV29-1 and TRBJ2-2; 7 positions match TRBD1. Germline CDR1 is SQVTM and CDR2 is ANQGSEA. This CDR3 region has 15 residues. Trimming at V came to 5 bases and at J to 3 bases, leaving 9 bases not matched to a gene. The CDR3 nucleotides read TGCAGCGTTACTCACAGGGGAGTGCACACCGGGGAGCTGTTTTTT. Amino acids: CSVTHRGVHTGELFF.

A remark on this clonotype: Germline and junction disagree at one end, which may indicate a read error. The J gene is TRBJ2-2, the V gene TRBV3-1; 8 bases align to TRBD2. Germline V gene sequence: CDR1 LGHDT, CDR2 YNNKEL (reference sequence). CDR3 length: 15 residues. CDR3 coding DNA: TGTGCCAGCAGCCATGTTAGCGGGAACGCCGGGGAGCTGTTTTTT. Encoded protein: CASSHVSGNAGELFF.

The CDR3 is CASSATRVYEQYF. Written as DNA, the CDR3 is TGTGCCAGCAGCGCCACCCGGGTCTACGAGCAGTACTTC. V is TRBV6-4 and J is TRBJ2-7; D remains ambiguous. CDR1 and CDR2 from the germline V gene are MRHNA and SNTAGT. V was pared by 6 bases and J by 3 bases, with 12 bases between. This CDR3 comprises 13 residues.

This clonotype showed up many times. J is TRBJ1-1 and V is TRBV27; TRBD1 matches at 8 bases. The germline gives CDR1 MNHEY, CDR2 SMNVEV (reference sequence). CDR3 length equals 14 residues. Germline trimming cut 6 bases from V and 2 bases from J; bases unmatched to any gene: 5. DNA of the CDR3: TGTGCCAGCAGCCCAGGGGGCGTCAACACTGAAGCTTTCTTT. Protein product: CASSPGGVNTEAFF.

The J gene is TRBJ2-7, the V gene TRBV13; the match to TRBD2 covers 8 bases. The ends lost 5 bases at V and 3 bases at J; junction bases unmatched: 9. Germline CDR1 reads PRHDT; CDR2 reads FYEKMQ (reference sequence). The CDR3 runs 15 residues. The CDR3 sequence is CASSPSERESYEQYF. The CDR3 nucleotides read TGTGCCAGCAGCCCTTCGGAGCGGGAGAGCTACGAGCAGTACTTC.

The table lists this clonotype with many counts. The chain uses TRBV27 and TRBJ1-2; 8 nucleotides agree with TRBD1. Trimming at V came to 5 bases and at J to 4 bases, leaving 6 bases not matched to a gene. The CDR3 is made up of 14 amino acids. In germline, CDR1 is MNHEY, CDR2 SMNVEV (reference sequence). CDR3 sequence: CASSPQTGVYGYTF. CDR3 nucleotides: TGTGCCAGCAGTCCCCAGACAGGGGTCTATGGCTACACCTTC.

On this clonotype: This may be a read error: a much more frequent sequence differs by one nucleotide. This rearrangement joins TRBV10-3 to TRBJ1-2; D call uncertain. The CDR3 is 12 residues long. From germline, CDR1 is ENHRY and CDR2 SYGVKD. The CDR3 loop reads CAISEEGSGYAF. The CDR3 nucleotides read TGTGCCATCAGTGAGGAGGGTAGCGGCTACGCCTTC.

The chain combines TRBV2 with TRBJ1-3; D is unclear. The V end was cut by 0 bases, the J end by 0 bases, with 9 bases between. Germline loops: CDR1 SNHLY, CDR2 FYNNEI. This CDR3 has 16 residues. DNA for the CDR3: TGTGCCAGCAGTGAAGCGCTAAGGGTCTCTGGAAACACCATATATTTT. Its protein product is CASSEALRVSGNTIYF.

V usage is TRBV19 and J usage is TRBJ1-1; D is unclear. Trimming took 0 bases from V and 0 from J, leaving 14 bases between them. The CDR3 is 17 residues long. The germline V gene has CDR1 LNHDA and CDR2 SQIVND (reference sequence). The CDR3 loop is CASSIEFGWTMNTEAFF. The CDR3 DNA follows: TGTGCCAGTAGTATAGAGTTTGGGTGGACCATGAACACTGAAGCTTTCTTT.

This clonotype was seen repeatedly, ten times or more. The rearrangement joins TRBV20-1 to TRBJ1-2; D is unresolved. Trimming left V 6 bases short and J 6 bases short, with 11 bases between. The CDR3 is 11 amino acids. Per the germline V gene, CDR1 is DFQATT and CDR2 is SNEGSKA (reference sequence). The CDR3 spells CSAYEEDGYTF. For the CDR3, the DNA is TGCAGTGCGTATGAGGAGGATGGCTACACCTTC.

Ten or more counts support this clonotype. The V gene is TRBV5-1, the J gene TRBJ2-7, with D perhaps TRBD1 (5 bases). Germline lookup yields CDR1 SGHRS and CDR2 YFSETQ. This CDR3 has 15 amino acids. V lost 3 bases to trimming and J lost 3 bases, with 16 bases between them. The DNA for the CDR3 is TGCGCCAGCAGCTGGGTGTCGCAGACAGACTACGAGCAGTACTTC. This sequence encodes CASSWVSQTDYEQYF.

There are a few counts of this clonotype. CDR3 sequence (DNA): TGTGCCAGCAGACCCACTAGCGTAAGCTCCTACGAGCAGTACTTC. Its translation: CASRPTSVSSYEQYF. The chain employs TRBV5-5 and TRBJ2-7; 7 bases agree with TRBD2. CDR1 is SGHKS, CDR2 YYEKEE, per germline (reference sequence). The CDR3 covers 15 residues. The V and J ends lost 5 bases and 0 bases, in that order; junction bases with no gene match: 8.

Details on this clonotype: The junction differs from germline at one of its ends, possibly a read error. V gene TRBV6-2 or TRBV6-3 combines with J gene TRBJ2-1, with D perhaps matching TRBD1 or TRBD2 (5 bases each). In germline, CDR1 is MNHEY, CDR2 SVGEGT. This CDR3 is built from 13 residues. CDR3: CACSLGDHVSEFF. The CDR3 nucleotides are TGTGCCTGCAGTCTGGGGGACCACGTGTCCGAGTTCTTC.

With respect to this clonotype: Since a much larger clone is just one base distant, this may be a read error. The chain recombines TRBV29-1 with TRBJ2-5, with D perhaps matching TRBD1 or TRBD2 (5 bases each). Germline CDR1 is SQVTM and CDR2 is ANQGSEA. The CDR3 is made up of 13 amino acids. The CDR3 region has the DNA TGCAGCGTAGTTCCGTACGGGACCGAGACCCTGTACTTC. Its translation: CSVVPYGTETLYF.

V is TRBV6-6 and J is TRBJ2-7; D call uncertain. The CDR3 sequence is 13 residues long. Germline loops: CDR1 MNHNY, CDR2 SVGAGI (reference sequence). V lost 0 bases and J 6 bases, leaving 9 bases between the germline ends. The CDR3 DNA follows: TGTGCCAGCAGTTACTCTAGCCAATTCGAGCAGTACTTC. Its translation: CASSYSSQFEQYF.

The chain joins TRBV30 to TRBJ2-3; D is undetermined. CDR1 GTSNPN and CDR2 SVGIG come from the germline V gene (reference sequence). V lost 2 bases and J 0 bases, leaving 12 bases between the germline ends. The CDR3 has 15 residues. The CDR3 sequence is CAWSIGRSSTDTQYF. CDR3 sequence (DNA): TGTGCCTGGAGTATAGGACGGTCTAGCACAGATACGCAGTATTTT.

This sequence joins TRBV20-1 and TRBJ2-3; TRBD2 is a possible D gene (5 bases). Germline values: CDR1 DFQATT, CDR2 SNEGSKA (reference sequence). The V gene lost 5 bases and the J gene lost 0 bases, with 18 bases spanning the gap. The CDR3 length is 16 residues. CDR3 protein: CSALPSLGGSTDTQYF. The CDR3 region has the DNA TGCAGTGCTCTTCCCTCTCTGGGCGGGAGCACAGATACGCAGTATTTT.

This clonotype was observed a few times. This chain links TRBV4-3 with TRBJ1-1; TRBD1 might be the D (5 bases). Germline CDR1 reads LGHNA; CDR2 reads YSLEER. This CDR3 comprises 14 residues. Trimming removed 1 base at V and 2 bases at J, with 8 bases between. In DNA form, the CDR3 reads TGCGCCAGCAGCCAAGGACAGTACAACACTGAAGCTTTCTTT. Translating it yields CASSQGQYNTEAFF.

This clonotype was seen repeatedly, ten times or more. This rearrangement joins TRBV4-3 to TRBJ2-7, with D possibly TRBD2 on 5 matching bases. Trimming cost V 1 base and J 3 bases, with 7 bases left between them. The CDR3 runs 13 residues. Germline CDR1 and CDR2: LGHNA and YSLEER. CDR3: CASSQGTYYEQYF. Written as DNA, the CDR3 is TGCGCCAGCAGCCAAGGGACTTACTACGAGCAGTACTTC.

Concerning this clonotype itself: A clone one base away is much larger, so this may be a read error. The CDR3: CTSSLIWDYSGANVLTF. CDR3 DNA: TGTACCAGCAGCTTAATCTGGGATTACTCTGGGGCCAACGTCCTGACTTTC. This rearrangement joins TRBV11-2 to TRBJ2-6; D unresolved. Looked up from germline, CDR1 is SGHAT and CDR2 is FQNNGV. CDR3 length equals 17 residues.

For this clonotype: The junction does not match germline at one end; this may be a read error. The V and J genes are TRBV19 and TRBJ1-3; unclear D gene. Germline V gene data show CDR1 as LNHDA and CDR2 as SQIVND (reference sequence). CDR3 size: 16 residues. This CDR3 reads CASSIGSRSSANTIYF. The CDR3 DNA reads as TGTGCCAGTAGTATCGGTTCACGGAGCTCTGCAAACACCATATATTTT. Full variable domain (outside the CDR3, taken from reference TRBV19 and TRBJ1-3): DGGITQSPKYLFRKEGQNVTLSCEQNLNHDAMYWYRQDPGQGLRLIYYSQIVNDFQKGDIAEGYSVSREKKESFPLTVTSAQKNPTAFYLCASSIGSRSSANTIYFGEGSWLTVV.